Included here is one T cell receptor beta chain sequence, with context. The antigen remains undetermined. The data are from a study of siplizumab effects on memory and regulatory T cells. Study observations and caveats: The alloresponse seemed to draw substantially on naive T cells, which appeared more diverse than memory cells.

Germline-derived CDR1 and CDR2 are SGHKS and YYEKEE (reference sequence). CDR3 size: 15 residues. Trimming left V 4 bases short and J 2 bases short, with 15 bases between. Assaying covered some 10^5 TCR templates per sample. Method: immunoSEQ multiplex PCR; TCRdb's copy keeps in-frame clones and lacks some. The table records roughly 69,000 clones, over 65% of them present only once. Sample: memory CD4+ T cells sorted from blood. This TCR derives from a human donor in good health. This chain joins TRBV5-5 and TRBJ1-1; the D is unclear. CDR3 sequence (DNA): TGTGCCAGCAGCCCCCGGACCCTGACAAACACTGAAGCTTTCTTT. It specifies CASSPRTLTNTEAFF.